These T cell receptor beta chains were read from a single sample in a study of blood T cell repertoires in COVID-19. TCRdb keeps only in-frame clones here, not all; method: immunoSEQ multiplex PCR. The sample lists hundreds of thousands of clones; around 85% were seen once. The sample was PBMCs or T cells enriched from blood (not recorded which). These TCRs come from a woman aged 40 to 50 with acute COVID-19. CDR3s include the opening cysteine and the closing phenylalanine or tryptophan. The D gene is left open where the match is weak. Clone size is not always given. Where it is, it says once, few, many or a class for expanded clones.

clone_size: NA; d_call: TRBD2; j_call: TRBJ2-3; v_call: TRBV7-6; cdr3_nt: TGTGCCAGCAGCTCCCATCTCAGCCCTAGCGGGAGGACAGATACGCAGTATTTT; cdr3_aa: CASSSHLSPSGRTDTQYF
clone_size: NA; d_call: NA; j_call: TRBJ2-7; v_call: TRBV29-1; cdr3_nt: TGCAGCGTAGGGGATTCCTACGAGCAGTACTTC; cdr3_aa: CSVGDSYEQYF
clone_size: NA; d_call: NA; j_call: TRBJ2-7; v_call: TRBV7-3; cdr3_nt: TGTGCCAGCAGGGCTTGGCGCCACGCCGAGGAAGAGCAGTACTTC; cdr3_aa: CASRAWRHAEEEQYF
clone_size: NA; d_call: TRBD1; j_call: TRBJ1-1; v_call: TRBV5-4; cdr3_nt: TGTGCCAGCAGCTTGGTACGGACAGGGACGGCTGAAGCTTTCTTT; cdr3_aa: CASSLVRTGTAEAFF
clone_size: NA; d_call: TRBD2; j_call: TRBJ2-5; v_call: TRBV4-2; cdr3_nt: TGTGCCAGCAGCCAAGGGGGGCGGGAGGGCCGAGAGACCCAGTACTTC; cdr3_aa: CASSQGGREGRETQYF
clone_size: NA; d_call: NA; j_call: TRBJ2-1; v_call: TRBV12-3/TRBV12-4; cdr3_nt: TGTGCGGTTACTAGCGCAGGGGACAATGAGCAGTTCTTC; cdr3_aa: CAVTSAGDNEQFF
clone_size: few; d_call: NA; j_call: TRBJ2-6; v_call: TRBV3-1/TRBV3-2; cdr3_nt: TGTGCCAGCAGCCTAAAGCGGGACATCCGGGCCAACGTCCTGACTTTC; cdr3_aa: CASSLKRDIRANVLTF
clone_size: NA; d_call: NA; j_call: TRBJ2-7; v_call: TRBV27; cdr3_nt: TGTGCCAGCAGTTTCGGGGGCTCCTACGAGCAGTACTTC; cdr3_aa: CASSFGGSYEQYF
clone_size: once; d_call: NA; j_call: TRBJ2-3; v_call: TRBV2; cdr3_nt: TGTGCCAGCAGTGACCTCGGGAAGAGAACAGATACGCAGTATTTT; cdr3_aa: CASSDLGKRTDTQYF
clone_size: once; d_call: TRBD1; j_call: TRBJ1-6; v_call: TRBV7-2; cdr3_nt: TGTGCCAGCAGCTTAGGGCTTGGGACAGGGATTAATTCACCCCTCCACTTT; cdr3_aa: CASSLGLGTGINSPLHF
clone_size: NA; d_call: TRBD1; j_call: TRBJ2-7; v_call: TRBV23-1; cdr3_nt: TGCGCCAGCAGTCAAACCGGGACAGGGGTATCCTACGAGCAGTACTTC; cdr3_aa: CASSQTGTGVSYEQYF
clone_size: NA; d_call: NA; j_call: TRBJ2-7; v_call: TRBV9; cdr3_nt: TGTGCCAGCAGCGAGACCGGAGCCGGGGAGCAGTACTTC; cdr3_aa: CASSETGAGEQYF
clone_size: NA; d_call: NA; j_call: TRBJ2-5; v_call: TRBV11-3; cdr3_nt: TGTGCCAGCAGCTTAGATTCGGGGGGCCCTGGTGAGACCCAGTACTTC; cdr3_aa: CASSLDSGGPGETQYF
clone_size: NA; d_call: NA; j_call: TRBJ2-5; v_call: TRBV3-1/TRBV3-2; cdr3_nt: TGTGCCAGCAGCCAAGGGGGAGTAGAGACCCAGTACTTC; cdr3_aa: CASSQGGVETQYF
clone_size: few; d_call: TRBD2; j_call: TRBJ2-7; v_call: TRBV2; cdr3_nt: TGTGCCAGCAGTCACAAAGGGACTAGCGGGCCTTACGAGCAGTACTTC; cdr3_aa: CASSHKGTSGPYEQYF
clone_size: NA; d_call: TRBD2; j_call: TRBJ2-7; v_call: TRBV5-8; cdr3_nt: TGTGCCAGCAGCTTCGGGGGAGGAGCGGGAGTACCCTACGAGCAGTACTTC; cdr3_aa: CASSFGGGAGVPYEQYF
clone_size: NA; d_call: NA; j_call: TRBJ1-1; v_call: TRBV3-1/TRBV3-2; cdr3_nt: TGTGCCAGCAGCCAAGAGGGCCGGGGGAAGAACACTGAAGCTTTCTTT; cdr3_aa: CASSQEGRGKNTEAFF
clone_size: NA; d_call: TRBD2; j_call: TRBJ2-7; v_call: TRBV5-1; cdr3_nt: TGCGCCAGCAGGGTGGCTAGCGGGGGTTCTTACGAGCAGTACTTC; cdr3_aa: CASRVASGGSYEQYF
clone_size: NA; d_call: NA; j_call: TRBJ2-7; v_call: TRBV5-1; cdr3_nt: TGCGCCAGCAGCTTGGAACAGTTTGACTCCTACGAGCAGTACTTC; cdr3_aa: CASSLEQFDSYEQYF
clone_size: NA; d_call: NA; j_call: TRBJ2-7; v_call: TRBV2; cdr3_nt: TGTGCCAGCAGTGAAGCAGCCGAGCAGTACTTC; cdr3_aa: CASSEAAEQYF
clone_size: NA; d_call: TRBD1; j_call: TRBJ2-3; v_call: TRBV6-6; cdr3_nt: TGTGCCAGCAGGTTGGGACAGACACTCACAGATACGCAGTATTTT; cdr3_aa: CASRLGQTLTDTQYF
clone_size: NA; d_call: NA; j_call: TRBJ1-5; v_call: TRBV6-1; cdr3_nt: TGTGCCAGCAGTGAAAAAGGAGATCAGCCCCAGCATTTT; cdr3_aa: CASSEKGDQPQHF
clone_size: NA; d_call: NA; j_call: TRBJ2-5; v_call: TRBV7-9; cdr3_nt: TGTTCGGGAACGACCAAATCCCAAGAGACCCAGTACTTC; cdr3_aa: CSGTTKSQETQYF
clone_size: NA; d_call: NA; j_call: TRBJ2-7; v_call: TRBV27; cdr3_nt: TGTGCCAGCAGTTTACTGGGGCCCTCGTCGAAGCAGTACTTC; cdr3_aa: CASSLLGPSSKQYF
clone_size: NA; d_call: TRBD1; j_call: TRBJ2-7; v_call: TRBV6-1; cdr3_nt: TGTGCCAGCAGTGGGTCCCCACCGGGACAGGGGCCAAACGAGCAGTACTTC; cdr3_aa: CASSGSPPGQGPNEQYF
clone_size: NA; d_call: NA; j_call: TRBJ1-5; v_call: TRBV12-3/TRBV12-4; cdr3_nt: TGTGCCAGCAGTCCAGAGGGACAGCCCCAGCATTTT; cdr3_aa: CASSPEGQPQHF
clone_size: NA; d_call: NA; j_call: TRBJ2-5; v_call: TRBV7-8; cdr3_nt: TGTGCCAGCAGCCTCGGACAGCAAGAGACCCAGTACTTC; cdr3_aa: CASSLGQQETQYF
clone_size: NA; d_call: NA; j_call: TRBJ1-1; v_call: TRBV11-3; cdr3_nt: TGTGCCAGCAGCTTAGGCAGGGGTGGTGAAGCTTTCTTT; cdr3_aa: CASSLGRGGEAFF
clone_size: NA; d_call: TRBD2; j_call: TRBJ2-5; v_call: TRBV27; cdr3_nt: TGTGCCAGCAGTTCTAGACTAGCCGATCAGTACCAAGAGACCCAGTACTTC; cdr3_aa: CASSSRLADQYQETQYF
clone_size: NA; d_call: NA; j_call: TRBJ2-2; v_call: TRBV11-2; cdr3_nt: TGTGCCAGCAGCTTAGGGCGGACCGGGGAGCTGTTTTTT; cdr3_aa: CASSLGRTGELFF